This T cell receptor beta chain was captured in a study of cytomegalovirus exposure and HLA in healthy donors. The CDR3 is 14 amino acids. Germline V gene lookup returns CDR1 MGHRA and CDR2 YSYEKL. V was cut by 4 bases and J by 8 bases, with 15 bases left in between. The assay was immunoSEQ multiplex PCR, and TCRdb's table has in-frame clones only and misses some. Here the sample spans roughly 60,000 clones, about 94% being singletons. V and J are TRBV4-1 and TRBJ1-5; D is uncertain. Input material: PBMCs. The sequence was collected from a man between 18 and 29 years old in good health and CMV-seronegative. CDR3 residues: CASSPNSYCEPQHF. Written as DNA, the CDR3 is TGCGCCAGCAGCCCAAACTCATATTGTGAGCCCCAGCATTTT.